Shown below are 17 T cell receptor beta chains from a single sample sequenced in a study of T cells in Graves' hyperthyroidism and ophthalmopathy. Regions amplified from RNA transcripts were the TCR beta CDR3 regions. First-round RT-PCR with HTBI primers amplified the TCR CDR3 region. TCRdb itself ran the multiplex PCR reads through MiXCR, one entry per CDR3 protein. Of 640,000 or so distinct CDR3 sequences in the sample, 13% to 15% were seen once. Sequenced: blood. These receptors came from a woman aged 18-29 years with Graves' ophthalmopathy.

For the CDR3, the DNA is TGCAGCGCCGTAGTTCTCGACAATCAGCCCCAGCATTTT. Protein sequence: CSAVVLDNQPQHF. The V and J genes are TRBV20-1 and TRBJ1-5; D is unclear. The length of the CDR3 is 13 residues. Germline assignment: CDR1 DFQATT and CDR2 SNEGSKA (reference sequence).

This clonotype was observed many times. This chain links TRBV5-1 with TRBJ1-1, with TRBD1 matching 7 bases. CDR1 and CDR2 (germline): SGHRS, YFSETQ. V was pared by 8 bases and J by 2 bases, with 15 bases of the junction left unmatched. The CDR3 is 16 residues long. For the CDR3, the DNA is TGCGCCAGTACTATGTCCTCCGGGACAGCCAACACTGAAGCTTTCTTT. It codes for CASTMSSGTANTEAFF.

The gene calls are TRBV4-1 and TRBJ2-5; TRBD2 might be the D (6 bases). CDR1 and CDR2 from the germline V gene are MGHRA and YSYEKL. This CDR3 has 15 amino acids. The germline V and J ends were trimmed by 2 bases and 6 bases, with 16 bases remaining between them. In DNA, the CDR3 is TGCGCCAGCAGCCAATACCGCTCCGGGGGACAGACCCAGTACTTC. It yields the protein CASSQYRSGGQTQYF.

This clonotype was recorded many times. The chain combines TRBV12-3 or TRBV12-4 with TRBJ1-5; unclear D gene. This CDR3 is built from 13 residues. Trimming removed 3 bases from V and 5 bases from J, with 8 bases in between. The CDR3 region has the DNA TGTGCCAGCAGTTTGATAAGAGATCAGCCCCAGCATTTT. This translates into CASSLIRDQPQHF.

This clonotype was detected only a few times. The V call is TRBV20-1, the J call TRBJ2-7; possibly TRBD2 for D (6 bases). Germline CDR1 and CDR2: DFQATT and SNEGSKA (reference sequence). The CDR3 contains 14 residues. V lost 3 bases and J lost 4, with 16 bases in between. CDR3: CSARVVGGAYEQYF. In DNA, the CDR3 is TGCAGTGCTAGGGTCGTCGGCGGGGCTTACGAGCAGTACTTC.

At least ten counts were recorded for this clonotype. The chain couples TRBV11-1 to TRBJ2-5; TRBD2 aligns across 7 bases. After removal of 0 bases from V and 1 base from J, the junction contained 8 bases not matched to a gene. In germline, CDR1 is SGHAT, CDR2 FQDESV (reference sequence). The CDR3 covers 17 residues. The CDR3 bases are TGTGCCAGCAGCTTAGCTGGGAGGGTTTTGATCCAAGAGACCCAGTACTTC. Translation: CASSLAGRVLIQETQYF.

In its sample, this clonotype was seen many times. The V gene is TRBV7-2, the J gene TRBJ2-1; 8 nucleotides line up with TRBD2. There are 15 residues in the CDR3. V dropped 5 bases and J dropped 9; count of bases not matched to a gene: 12. Germline V gives CDR1 SGHTA, CDR2 FQGNSA. The CDR3 sequence: CASSDWTSTGGEQFF. CDR3 DNA sequence: TGTGCCAGCAGCGATTGGACTAGCACCGGTGGTGAGCAGTTCTTC.

This clonotype was seen at least ten times. The chain links TRBV6-1 to TRBJ2-3, with TRBD2 matching over 11 bases. This CDR3 is built from 15 residues. The V segment lost 4 bases and the J segment 4 bases; nucleotides outside the gene matches: 4. Per germline, CDR1 MNHNS and CDR2 SASEGT. CDR3 sequence (DNA): TGTGCCAGCAGTGCCGGACTAGCGGGCGCAGATACGCAGTATTTT. It is translated as CASSAGLAGADTQYF.

The table lists this clonotype with many counts. The chain joins TRBV29-1 to TRBJ2-3; D might be TRBD1 or TRBD2, each matching 5 bases. V lost 3 bases and J 5 bases, leaving 12 bases between the germline ends. Germline V gene data show CDR1 as SQVTM and CDR2 as ANQGSEA. CDR3 length equals 13 residues. CDR3 DNA sequence: TGCAGCGTTGATGGGGGAGCAGGAGATACGCAGTATTTT. It is translated as CSVDGGAGDTQYF.

The table lists this clonotype with many counts. V is TRBV7-8 and J is TRBJ2-1; D possibly uses TRBD1 or TRBD2 (6 bases each). The CDR3 loop spans 11 amino acids. Trimming left V 1 base short and J 12 bases short, with 7 bases between. In germline, CDR1 is SGHVS, CDR2 FQNEAQ. The CDR3 DNA sequence: TGTGCCAGCAGCTTAGGGGGGGCGCAGTTCTTC. Its translation is CASSLGGAQFF.

This clonotype was counted at least ten times. A much larger clone is a single base away; this may be a read error. The chain combines TRBV7-2 with TRBJ2-1; D unresolved. Trimming removed 6 bases from V and 4 bases from J, with 10 bases in between. This CDR3 is 13 amino acids long. Germline values: CDR1 SGHTA, CDR2 FQGNSA. CDR3 sequence (DNA): TGTGCCAGCAGAAAACAGAAATACAATGAGCAGTTCTTC. Encoded protein: CASRKQKYNEQFF.

At least ten counts were recorded for this clonotype. J is TRBJ2-1 and V is TRBV4-2; no clear D gene. CDR1 LGHNA and CDR2 YNFKEQ come from the germline V gene. CDR3 length equals 13 residues. V was trimmed by 1 base and J by 5 bases, leaving 6 bases between them. CDR3 nucleotides: TGTGCCAGCAGCCAAGGAACAGACAATGAGCAGTTCTTC. Its translation is CASSQGTDNEQFF.

At least ten counts were recorded for this clonotype. CDR3: CASSWGTGTEAFF. For the CDR3, the DNA is TGTGCCAGCAGTTGGGGGACAGGCACTGAAGCTTTCTTT. The chain recombines TRBV12-3 or TRBV12-4 with TRBJ1-1, with 8 bases aligning to TRBD1. The junction had 2 bases not matched to a gene; V was cut back by 4 bases and J by 4 bases. CDR3 size: 13 residues.

This clonotype showed up just a few times. This chain connects TRBV19 to TRBJ2-1; TRBD1 or TRBD2 may be the D gene (5 bases each). The CDR3 is 15 amino acids. Trimming removed 1 base at V and 3 bases at J, with 10 bases between. CDR1 LNHDA and CDR2 SQIVND come from the germline V gene (reference sequence). As DNA, the CDR3 is TGTGCCAGTAGTATAGCCCTTGGGGGCTACAATGAGCAGTTCTTC. Its protein is CASSIALGGYNEQFF.

This clonotype has a handful of counts. The chain is built from TRBV7-8 and TRBJ2-1; 7 nucleotides match TRBD2. The CDR3 contains 16 residues. Germline values: CDR1 SGHVS, CDR2 FQNEAQ. V lost 4 bases, J lost 8 bases, and 14 bases stayed unmatched. In DNA form, the CDR3 reads TGTGCCAGCAGCTCGGAGCGGGACCGCCCCCTGTATGAGCAGTTCTTC. Translation gives CASSSERDRPLYEQFF.

The chain recombines TRBV20-1 with TRBJ2-2; 8 nucleotides match TRBD2. V was clipped by 1 base and J by 1 base; unmatched bases: 8. The V gene's germline CDR1 is DFQATT and CDR2 SNEGSKA (reference sequence). The CDR3 contains 17 residues. The CDR3, as DNA: TGCAGTGCTAGAGGAGGGGCGGGAGGCGGGAACACCGGGGAGCTGTTTTTT. It yields the protein CSARGGAGGGNTGELFF.

This clonotype was counted only a few times. The chain uses TRBV15 and TRBJ1-5; D is unclear. V lost 5 bases and J 5 bases, leaving 13 bases between the germline ends. The CDR3 is 14 amino acids. From germline, CDR1 is LNHNV and CDR2 YYDKDF (reference sequence). The CDR3 is CATSRKRTHQPQHF. CDR3 DNA sequence: TGTGCCACCAGCCGAAAGCGGACCCATCAGCCCCAGCATTTT. Drawing the rest from reference TRBV15 and TRBJ1-5, the complete variable domain is DAMVIQNPRYQVTQFGKPVTLSCSQTLNHNVMYWYQQKSSQAPKLLFHYYDKDFNNEADTPDNFQSRRPNTSFCFLDIRSPGLGDTAMYLCATSRKRTHQPQHFGDGTRLSIL.